Shown below are 26 T cell receptor beta chains from a single sample sequenced in a study of T cells after yellow fever vaccination. TCRdb passed the 5' RACE reads through MiXCR, listing each CDR3 protein once. Of some 670,000 distinct CDR3 sequences in the sample, over 9% were seen once. The specimen comprised PBMCs, sampled on the day of the yellow fever booster vaccination. The receptors were sampled from a young man who received the YFV17D yellow fever vaccine.

This rearrangement joins TRBV20-1 to TRBJ2-7; 7 bases are a match to TRBD1. Germline V gene lookup returns CDR1 DFQATT and CDR2 SNEGSKA (reference sequence). The CDR3 has 14 amino acids. Losses at the gene ends were 3 bases for V and 1 base for J; bases not matched to a gene: 6. CDR3 amino acids: CSARSDRVSYEQYF. Here the CDR3 DNA reads TGCAGTGCTAGGAGTGACAGGGTGTCCTACGAGCAGTACTTC.

This clonotype has just a few counts. The chain uses TRBV10-3 and TRBJ2-1; D remains unclear. CDR1 and CDR2 from the germline V gene are ENHRY and SYGVKD. This CDR3 has 12 residues. Trimming pared 6 bases from V and 8 bases from J, leaving 11 bases between. CDR3 in amino acids: CAISAAGDEQFF. The CDR3 DNA reads TGTGCCATCAGCGCGGCAGGCGATGAGCAGTTCTTC.

The V gene is TRBV15, the J gene TRBJ2-7, with D maybe TRBD1 (5 bases). Looked up from germline, CDR1 is LNHNV and CDR2 is YYDKDF (reference sequence). V lost 2 bases, J lost 5 bases, and 13 bases lay in between. The CDR3 is 14 residues long. DNA for the CDR3: TGTGCCACCAGCAGATCAGGTTCAGGGCACGAGCAGTACTTC. Protein: CATSRSGSGHEQYF. The full variable domain, rest sourced from reference TRBV15 and TRBJ2-7, is DAMVIQNPRYQVTQFGKPVTLSCSQTLNHNVMYWYQQKSSQAPKLLFHYYDKDFNNEADTPDNFQSRRPNTSFCFLDIRSPGLGDTAMYLCATSRSGSGHEQYFGPGTRLTVT.

This clonotype was picked up many times. CDR3 DNA: TGTGCCAGCAGTTTATCGGGGCTAGCGGGAGTCTACGAGCAGTACTTC. Amino acid sequence: CASSLSGLAGVYEQYF. The V call is TRBV28, the J call TRBJ2-7; 10 bases line up with TRBD2. Germline lookup yields CDR1 MDHEN and CDR2 SYDVKM. V gave up 1 base and J gave up 3 bases; unmatched junction bases: 6. The CDR3 runs 16 residues. The whole variable domain, filled in from reference TRBV28 and TRBJ2-7, reads DVKVTQSSRYLVKRTGEKVFLECVQDMDHENMFWYRQDPGLGLRLIYFSYDVKMKEKGDIPEGYSVSREKKERFSLILESASTNQTSMYLCASSLSGLAGVYEQYFGPGTRLTVT.

The chain links TRBV30 to TRBJ2-3; TRBD1 matches 11 bases. This CDR3 is 15 amino acids long. The germline V gene encodes CDR1 GTSNPN and CDR2 SVGIG (reference sequence). The CDR3 nucleotides are TGTGCATCGGACAGGGGGCGATTTAACACAGATACGCAGTATTTT. This codes for CASDRGRFNTDTQYF. The whole variable domain, filled in from reference TRBV30 and TRBJ2-3, reads SQTIHQWPATLVQPVGSPLSLECTVEGTSNPNLYWYRQAAGRGLQLLFYSVGIGQISSEVPQNLSASRPQDRQFILSSKKLLLSDSGFYLCASDRGRFNTDTQYFGPGTRLTVL.

With respect to this clonotype: No DNA is shown, since the ends of the CDR3 on it are uncertain; the CDR3 is the one TCRdb lists. The V gene is TRBV14, the J gene TRBJ2-3; the DNA was not compared with TRBD2, the D call given in the table. The germline gives CDR1 SGHDN, CDR2 FVKESK. The CDR3 numbers 13 amino acids, ends counted. CDR3 in amino acids: CASSPVGSGNLLF.

In DNA form, the CDR3 reads TGTGCCAGTAGTATAGGACAGGGGAATGAGCAGTTCTTC. This codes for CASSIGQGNEQFF. The chain carries TRBV19 and TRBJ2-1, with 8 bases aligning to TRBD1. CDR1 and CDR2 (germline): LNHDA, SQIVND (reference sequence). The V and J ends lost 1 base and 7 bases, in that order; junction bases with no gene match: 0. The CDR3 runs to 13 residues.

The chain employs TRBV2 and TRBJ2-7; tentatively, D is TRBD1 (6 bases). Germline assignment: CDR1 SNHLY and CDR2 FYNNEI. The CDR3 has 14 residues. V was trimmed by 6 bases and J by 2 bases, leaving 14 bases between them. The CDR3 is CASSIPQGTYEQYF. In DNA, the CDR3 is TGTGCCAGCAGCATTCCCCAGGGGACCTACGAGCAGTACTTC.

Only a few counts were recorded for this clonotype. This chain joins TRBV7-3 and TRBJ2-4, with no clear D. This CDR3 spans 18 amino acids. CDR1 and CDR2 from the germline V gene are SGHTA and FQGTGA. The V gene lost 4 bases and the J gene lost 1 base, with 20 bases spanning the gap. CDR3 nucleotides: TGTGCCAGCAGCTCCCCCCCTTTTGAGATTTCGGCCAAAAACATTCAGTACTTC. This sequence encodes CASSSPPFEISAKNIQYF.

This clonotype came up a few times. The chain joins TRBV10-3 to TRBJ1-5, with D perhaps TRBD1 (5 bases). Trimming took 8 bases from V and 3 from J, leaving 11 bases between them. This CDR3 contains 13 residues. The germline V gene encodes CDR1 ENHRY and CDR2 SYGVKD. CDR3 in DNA: TGTGCCATCGGGGCCCGTCCCAATCAGCCCCAGCATTTT. Its translation: CAIGARPNQPQHF.

The V and J genes are TRBV2 and TRBJ2-7, with D possibly being TRBD2 (5 bases). CDR1 is SNHLY, CDR2 FYNNEI, per germline. The CDR3 has 11 amino acids. V was trimmed by 6 bases and J by 6 bases, leaving 9 bases between them. The CDR3 is CASRDFGEQYF. In nucleotides, the CDR3 is TGTGCCAGCAGGGACTTCGGCGAGCAGTACTTC.

Comment on this clonotype: The junction and the germline gene differ at one end; a read error may be behind it. This chain joins TRBV5-8 and TRBJ2-2; D might be TRBD2 (6 bases). CDR1 SGHTS and CDR2 YDEGEE come from the germline V gene. This CDR3 comprises 16 residues. CDR3 DNA sequence: TGTGCCAGCAGCCCTGGGAGGCAGGGCGGCACCGGGGACCTGTTTTTT. Protein product: CASSPGRQGGTGDLFF.

The chain carries TRBV14 and TRBJ1-4; no clear D. Germline assignment: CDR1 SGHDN and CDR2 FVKESK. The V gene lost 0 bases and the J gene lost 3 bases, with 11 bases spanning the gap. The length of the CDR3 is 16 residues. CDR3 sequence (DNA): TGTGCCAGCAGCCAAGAGGTCCGAGGGTCTAATGAAAAACTGTTTTTT. Translation gives CASSQEVRGSNEKLFF.

This clonotype was detected a few times. This chain connects TRBV7-3 to TRBJ1-1; 7 bases are a match to TRBD1. CDR1 and CDR2 from the germline V gene are SGHTA and FQGTGA. The CDR3 runs 16 residues. Trimming cost V 5 bases and J 0 bases; bases outside gene matches: 9. The chain's CDR3 is CASSPYRGPLNTEAFF. CDR3 in DNA: TGTGCCAGCAGCCCTTACAGGGGACCTTTGAACACTGAAGCTTTCTTT.

This clonotype was seen at least ten times. The genes are TRBV20-1 and TRBJ2-5; D ambiguous. This CDR3 has 14 residues. The V and J ends lost 0 bases and 2 bases respectively, with 10 bases between them. Germline CDR1 DFQATT, CDR2 SNEGSKA (reference sequence). CDR3 sequence: CSARDIRRQETQYF. CDR3 DNA sequence: TGCAGTGCTAGAGATATTCGGCGGCAAGAGACCCAGTACTTC.

The gene calls are TRBV29-1 and TRBJ1-1; D unresolved. From germline, CDR1 is SQVTM and CDR2 ANQGSEA. Deletions cut 4 bases from V and 4 bases from J, with 10 bases between. The CDR3 consists of 12 residues. Written as DNA, the CDR3 is TGCAGCGTTGTAAGCCCGAGCACTGAAGCTTTCTTT. It codes for CSVVSPSTEAFF.

This chain joins TRBV11-2 and TRBJ1-4; tentatively, D is TRBD1 (5 bases). The CDR3 runs to 12 residues. CDR1 and CDR2 from the germline V gene are SGHAT and FQNNGV. Trimming took off 5 bases at V and 8 bases at J, with 9 bases between the two ends. Here the CDR3 DNA reads TGTGCCAGCAGCCCAGGGTGGGAAAAACTGTTTTTT. This translates into CASSPGWEKLFF. Full variable domain (rest looked up from reference TRBV11-2 and TRBJ1-4): EAGVAQSPRYKIIEKRQSVAFWCNPISGHATLYWYQQILGQGPKLLIQFQNNGVVDDSQLPKDRFSAERLKGVDSTLKIQPAKLEDSAVYLCASSPGWEKLFFGSGTQLSVL.

This CDR3 is CAIKHYGVLETQYF. The CDR3, as DNA: TGTGCCATCAAGCACTATGGCGTATTGGAGACCCAGTACTTC. The chain has TRBV9 and TRBJ2-5; D ambiguous. CDR1 and CDR2 (germline): SGDLS, YYNGEE. Trimming pared 9 bases from V and 5 bases from J, leaving 20 bases between. The CDR3 sequence is 14 residues long.

This clonotype was seen ten or more times. The chain carries TRBV9 and TRBJ2-1, with 13 bases that match TRBD2. The junction had 6 bases not matched to a gene; V was cut back by 5 bases and J by 13 bases. The germline CDR1 and CDR2 sequences are SGDLS and YYNGEE. CDR3 length equals 13 residues. This CDR3 reads CASSPGLAGVQFF. The CDR3 nucleotides read TGTGCCAGCAGTCCCGGACTAGCGGGGGTTCAGTTCTTC.

There are a few counts of this clonotype. V usage is TRBV6-1 and J usage is TRBJ1-4; tentative D call: TRBD1 (5 bases). Trimming shortened V by 6 bases and J by 12 bases, and 17 bases separated the two germline ends. This CDR3 comprises 13 residues. The germline CDR1 and CDR2 sequences are MNHNS and SASEGT. The CDR3 here is CASRDSGQGELFF. The CDR3 DNA is TGTGCCAGCAGAGATAGCGGCCAGGGAGAACTGTTTTTT.

The chain is built from TRBV4-3 and TRBJ2-1; D is undetermined. The length of the CDR3 is 15 residues. V was clipped by 3 bases and J by 2 bases, with 11 bases between them. Germline V lookup: CDR1 LGHNA, CDR2 YSLEER. CDR3 nucleotides: TGCGCCAGCAGCCATTCAGTTCAGGCCTACAATGAGCAGTTCTTC. Protein: CASSHSVQAYNEQFF.

This clonotype was recorded a few times. CDR3 sequence reads: CASSRGVGVSTDTQYF. In nucleotides, the CDR3 is TGTGCCAGCAGCCGGGGTGTGGGGGTTAGCACAGATACGCAGTATTTT. The rearrangement joins TRBV5-5 to TRBJ2-3; D may match TRBD1 or TRBD2 (5 bases each). Trimming removed 4 bases at V and 0 bases at J, with 15 bases between. The V gene's germline CDR1 is SGHKS and CDR2 YYEKEE (reference sequence). This CDR3 is 16 amino acids long. The complete variable domain, with remaining parts taken from reference TRBV5-5 and TRBJ2-3, reads DAGVTQSPTHLIKTRGQQVTLRCSPISGHKSVSWYQQVLGQGPQFIFQYYEKEERGRGNFPDRFSARQFPNYSSELNVNALLLGDSALYLCASSRGVGVSTDTQYFGPGTRLTVL.

The J gene is TRBJ2-7, the V gene TRBV3-1, with 9 bases identical to TRBD2. V lost 0 bases and J lost 0; bases outside the gene matches: 9. There are 18 residues in the CDR3. Germline V gene data show CDR1 as LGHDT and CDR2 as YNNKEL (reference sequence). For the CDR3, the DNA is TGTGCCAGCAGCCAAGATATACTAGCGGGTAGGAGCTCCTACGAGCAGTACTTC. It specifies CASSQDILAGRSSYEQYF.

The V and J genes are TRBV12-3 or TRBV12-4 and TRBJ1-4, with 8 nucleotides matching TRBD1. V was clipped by 6 bases and J by 6 bases; unmatched bases: 6. This CDR3 spans 14 amino acids. CDR3 nucleotide sequence: TGTGCCAGCAGCCAGGGGGCCTTGGATGAAAAACTGTTTTTT. This translates into CASSQGALDEKLFF.

This clonotype was seen a handful of times. CDR3 residues: CAIGGPRRNEQFF. The DNA for the CDR3 is TGTGCCATAGGGGGACCCCGCCGCAATGAGCAGTTCTTC. The V call is TRBV15, the J call TRBJ2-1; D is perhaps TRBD1 (6 bases). The ends were cut back, 10 bases at V and 6 bases at J, with 16 bases in the middle. The CDR3 has 13 amino acids. Germline CDR1 reads LNHNV; CDR2 reads YYDKDF (reference sequence).

This chain uses TRBV25-1 with TRBJ1-5; maybe TRBD1 (5 bases). Germline lookup yields CDR1 MGHDK and CDR2 SYGVNS. V dropped 2 bases and J dropped 9 bases, with 11 bases sitting between them. This CDR3 is built from 13 residues. The CDR3 bases are TGTGCCAGCAGTGAAAGGGGTACTCGGCCCCAGCATTTT. Translation gives CASSERGTRPQHF.